The T cell receptor beta chain under discussion was sequenced for a study of OX40 agonist ivuxolimab in advanced cancers. Study results and limitations: It was also the case that some nonresponders had low normalized T-cell clonal expansion. Individuals who were partial responders at 0.1-3.0 mg/kg had clonal expansion that ranked among the lowest.

Some clones are missing from TCRdb's copy, which holds only in-frame ones; the method was immunoSEQ multiplex PCR. The table lists about 44,000 clones, about 90% of them singletons. A history of autoimmune disease or systemic immunosuppression excluded patients. With baseline, cycle 4 day 1, and cycle 7 day 1 as timepoints, blood was sampled. This clone qualifies as large. Its cognate antigen is unknown. The germline V and J ends were trimmed by 4 bases and 0 bases, with 5 bases remaining between them. The germline gives CDR1 MNHEY, CDR2 SVGAGI. The CDR3 spans 13 residues. The sequences come from CD4+ or CD8+ T cells sorted from blood, collected in a trial of the OX40 agonist ivuxolimab. The gene calls are TRBV6-5 and TRBJ2-3; D ambiguous. This TCR was sampled from an adult with an advanced solid tumor such as melanoma, head and neck, liver or kidney cancer. CDR3 sequence: CASSLQSTDTQYF. The CDR3 DNA is TGTGCCAGCAGTTTACAGAGCACAGATACGCAGTATTTT.